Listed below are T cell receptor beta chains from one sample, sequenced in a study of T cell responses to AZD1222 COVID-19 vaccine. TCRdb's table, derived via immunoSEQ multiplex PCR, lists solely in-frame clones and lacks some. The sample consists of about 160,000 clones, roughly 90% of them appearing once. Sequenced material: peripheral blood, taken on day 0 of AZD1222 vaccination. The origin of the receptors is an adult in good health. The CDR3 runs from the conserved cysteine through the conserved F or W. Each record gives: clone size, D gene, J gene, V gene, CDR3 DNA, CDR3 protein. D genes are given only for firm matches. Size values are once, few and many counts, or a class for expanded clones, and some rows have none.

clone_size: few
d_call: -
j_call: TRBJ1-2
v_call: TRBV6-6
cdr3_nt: TGTGCCAGCATCCTCGAAACCAAGACCTATGGCTACACCTTC
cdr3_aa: CASILETKTYGYTF

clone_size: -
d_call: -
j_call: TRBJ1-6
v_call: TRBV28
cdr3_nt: TGTGCCAGCTTTGGTCAAGGGACTAATTCACCCCTCCACTTT
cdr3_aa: CASFGQGTNSPLHF

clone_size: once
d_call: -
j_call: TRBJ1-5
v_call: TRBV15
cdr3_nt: TGTGCCACCAGCAAGACAGGTAGCAATCAGCCCCAGCATTTT
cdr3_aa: CATSKTGSNQPQHF

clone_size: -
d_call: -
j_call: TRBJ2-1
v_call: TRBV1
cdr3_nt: TGCACCAGCAGCCCCCAGGTAGCGGGGGCCGTTAGCTCCTACAATGAGCAGTTCTTC
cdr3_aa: CTSSPQVAGAVSSYNEQFF

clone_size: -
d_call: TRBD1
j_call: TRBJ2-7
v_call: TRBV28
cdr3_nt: TGTGCCAGCAATACACCGGGACAGGGGGCCCCACGACAGTACTTC
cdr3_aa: CASNTPGQGAPRQYF

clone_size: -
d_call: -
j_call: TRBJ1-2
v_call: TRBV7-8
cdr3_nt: TGTGCCAGCAGCTCGGCCCTCCTCCAGGGAATCCTCTATGGCTACACCTTC
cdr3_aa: CASSSALLQGILYGYTF

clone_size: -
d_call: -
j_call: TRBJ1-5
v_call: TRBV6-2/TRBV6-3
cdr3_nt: TGTGCCAGCAGTTTTGACACCTATCAGCCCCAGCATTTT
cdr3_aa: CASSFDTYQPQHF

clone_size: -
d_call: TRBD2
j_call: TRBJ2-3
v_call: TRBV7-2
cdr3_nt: TGTGCCAGCAGCTTAGACTGGGGGGGAGTACCAGATACGCAGTATTTT
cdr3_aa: CASSLDWGGVPDTQYF

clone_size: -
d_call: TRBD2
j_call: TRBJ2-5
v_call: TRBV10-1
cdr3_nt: TGCGCCAGCAGTGAGTCGATAGGGAGTCTAGCGGGAGTCAACCAAGAGACCCAGTACTTC
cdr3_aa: CASSESIGSLAGVNQETQYF

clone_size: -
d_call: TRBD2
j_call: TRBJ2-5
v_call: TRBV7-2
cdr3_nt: TGTGCCAGCAGCCCGGGACTAGTTATGGAGACCCAGTACTTC
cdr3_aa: CASSPGLVMETQYF

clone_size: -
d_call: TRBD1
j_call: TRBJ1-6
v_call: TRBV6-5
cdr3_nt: TGTGCCAGCACCACGGGACAGCGGAATTCACCCCTCCACTTT
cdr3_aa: CASTTGQRNSPLHF

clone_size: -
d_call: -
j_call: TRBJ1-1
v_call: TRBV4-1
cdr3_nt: TGCGCCAGCAGCCAAGGTGTAGAGAAAAATGTGAACACTGAAGCTTTCTTT
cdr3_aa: CASSQGVEKNVNTEAFF

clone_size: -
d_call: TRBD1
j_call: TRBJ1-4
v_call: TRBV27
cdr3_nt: TGTGCCAGCAGTAAGCGGGACAGTAATGAAAAACTGTTTTTT
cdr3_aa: CASSKRDSNEKLFF

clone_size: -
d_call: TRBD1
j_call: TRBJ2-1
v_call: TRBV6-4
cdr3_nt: TGTGCCAGCAGGCCGACAGGGGGCGCGGGTGATGAGCAGTTCTTC
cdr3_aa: CASRPTGGAGDEQFF

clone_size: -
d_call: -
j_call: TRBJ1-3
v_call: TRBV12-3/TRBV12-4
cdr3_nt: TGTGCCAGCAGTTTAGCGACAGCATACACCATATATTTT
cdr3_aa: CASSLATAYTIYF

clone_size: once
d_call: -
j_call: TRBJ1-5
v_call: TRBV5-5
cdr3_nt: TGTGCCAGCAGCCCATGGCTGGACAGTAGGGATCAGCCCCAGCATTTT
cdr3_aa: CASSPWLDSRDQPQHF

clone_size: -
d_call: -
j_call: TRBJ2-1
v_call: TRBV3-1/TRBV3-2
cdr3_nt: TGTGCCAGCAGCCAAGATCGGGAGCGGAAGCCCCGATACTTGGAGTTCTTC
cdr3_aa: CASSQDRERKPRYLEFF

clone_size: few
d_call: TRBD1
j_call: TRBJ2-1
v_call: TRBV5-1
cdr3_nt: TGCGCCAGCAGCGACCGGGACAGGGTCACCAATGAGCAGTTCTTC
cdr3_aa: CASSDRDRVTNEQFF

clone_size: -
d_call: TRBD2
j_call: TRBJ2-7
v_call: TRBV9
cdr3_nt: TGTGCCAGCAGCGTAGGGGGACTAGCGGGAGCCTACGAGCAGTACTTC
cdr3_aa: CASSVGGLAGAYEQYF

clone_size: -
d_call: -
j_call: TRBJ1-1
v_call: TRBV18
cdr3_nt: TGTGCCAGCTCGCCCAGCAGCGCGAACACTGAAGCTTTCTTT
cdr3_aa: CASSPSSANTEAFF

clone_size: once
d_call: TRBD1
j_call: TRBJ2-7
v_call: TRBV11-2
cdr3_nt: TGTGCCAGCAGCTTAGGGTCAGGGGGCTACAACGAGCAGTACTTC
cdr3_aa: CASSLGSGGYNEQYF

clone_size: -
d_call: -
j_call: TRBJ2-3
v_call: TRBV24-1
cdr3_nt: TGTGCCACCAGTGATTCCGGGACTGGGACCGCTCCAGATACGCAGTATTTT
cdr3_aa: CATSDSGTGTAPDTQYF

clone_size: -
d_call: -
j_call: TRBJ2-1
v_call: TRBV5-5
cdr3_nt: TGTGCCAGCAGCTTGGACAGGCAAACCTACAATGAGCAGTTCTTC
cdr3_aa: CASSLDRQTYNEQFF

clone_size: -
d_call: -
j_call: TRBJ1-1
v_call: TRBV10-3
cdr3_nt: TGTGCCATCAGCAGCCGACCAGGGGTGAACACTGAAGCTTTCTTT
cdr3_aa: CAISSRPGVNTEAFF

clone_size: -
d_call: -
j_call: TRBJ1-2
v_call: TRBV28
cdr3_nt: TGTGCCAGCAGTTTAGACCTATATGGCTACACCTTC
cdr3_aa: CASSLDLYGYTF

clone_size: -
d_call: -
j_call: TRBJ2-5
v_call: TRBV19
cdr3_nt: TGTGCCAGTAGTATTAGGGGTCTCCAAGAGACCCAGTACTTC
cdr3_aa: CASSIRGLQETQYF

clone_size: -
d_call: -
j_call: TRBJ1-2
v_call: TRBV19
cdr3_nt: TGTGCCAGTATCCCAGGTGGGGAGGCGGGCTATGGCTACACCTTC
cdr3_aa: CASIPGGEAGYGYTF

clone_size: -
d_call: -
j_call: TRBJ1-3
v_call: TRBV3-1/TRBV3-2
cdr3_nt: TGTGCCAGCAGCCAAGGGCGGGGCCCCTCTGGAAACACCATATATTTT
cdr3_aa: CASSQGRGPSGNTIYF

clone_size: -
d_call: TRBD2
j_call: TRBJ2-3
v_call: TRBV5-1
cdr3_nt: TGCGCCAGCAGCTCAGGGACTAGCATCACAGATACGCAGTATTTT
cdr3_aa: CASSSGTSITDTQYF

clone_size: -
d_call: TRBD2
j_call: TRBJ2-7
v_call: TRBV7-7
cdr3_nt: TGTGCCAGCAGCTTGCGCGGGGGAGGGGACTACGAGCAGTACTTC
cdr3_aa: CASSLRGGGDYEQYF

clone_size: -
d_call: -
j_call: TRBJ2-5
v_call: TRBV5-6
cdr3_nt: TGTGCCAGCAGCCCCCCCGAGTGGGCGCAAGAGACCCAGTACTTC
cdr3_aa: CASSPPEWAQETQYF

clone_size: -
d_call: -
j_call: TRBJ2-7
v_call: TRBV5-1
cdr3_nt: TGCGCCAGCAGCTTCCTTTACAGGGACCACGAGCAGTACTTC
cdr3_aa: CASSFLYRDHEQYF

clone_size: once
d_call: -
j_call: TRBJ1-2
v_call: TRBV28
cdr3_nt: TGTGCCAGCAGCCCCCTGGGGGGATTCGACTATGGCTACACCTTC
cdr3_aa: CASSPLGGFDYGYTF

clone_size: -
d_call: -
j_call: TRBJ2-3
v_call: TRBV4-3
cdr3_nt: TGCGCCAGCAGCCAAGATCCCAAGGATACGCAGTATTTT
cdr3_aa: CASSQDPKDTQYF

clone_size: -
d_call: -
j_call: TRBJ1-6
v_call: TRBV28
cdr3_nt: TGTGCCAGCAGTTACCACAGGGACAATTCACCCCTCCACTTT
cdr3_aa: CASSYHRDNSPLHF

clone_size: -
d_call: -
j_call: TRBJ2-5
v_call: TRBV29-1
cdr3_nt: TGCAGCGCCCTGGGGAAAGGAGAGACCCAGTACTTC
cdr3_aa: CSALGKGETQYF

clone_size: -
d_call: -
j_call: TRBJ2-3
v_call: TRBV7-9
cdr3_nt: TGTGCCAGCAGCTCTATCGGGACAGTTAGCGGAGATACGCAGTATTTT
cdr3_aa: CASSSIGTVSGDTQYF

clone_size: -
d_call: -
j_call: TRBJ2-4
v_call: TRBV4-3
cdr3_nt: TGCGCCAGCAGCCAAGAAGTACAGGGAGCCAAAAACATTCAGTACTTC
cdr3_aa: CASSQEVQGAKNIQYF

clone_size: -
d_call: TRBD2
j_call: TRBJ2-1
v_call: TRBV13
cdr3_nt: TGTGCCAGCAGCTTTGGTAGACTAGCGGGGGGCCACTCCTACAATGAGCAGTTCTTC
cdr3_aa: CASSFGRLAGGHSYNEQFF

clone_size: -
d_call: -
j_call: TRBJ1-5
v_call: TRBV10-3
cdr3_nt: TGTGCCATCAGACAGGGACTCTATAGCAATCAGCCCCAGCATTTT
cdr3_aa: CAIRQGLYSNQPQHF

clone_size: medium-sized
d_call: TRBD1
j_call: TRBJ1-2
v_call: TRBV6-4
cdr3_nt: TGTGCCAGCAGTGAGGGACAGGGGGCCTATGGCTACACCTTC
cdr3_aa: CASSEGQGAYGYTF

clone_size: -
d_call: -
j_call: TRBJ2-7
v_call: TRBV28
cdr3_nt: TGTGCCAGCAGTTCTACAGGGTTGGGGGACTCCTACGAGCAGTACTTC
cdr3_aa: CASSSTGLGDSYEQYF

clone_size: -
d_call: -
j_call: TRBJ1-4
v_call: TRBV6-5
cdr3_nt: TGTGCCAGCAGTTACTCGGTCAGGGTGGATGAAAAACTGTTTTTT
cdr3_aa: CASSYSVRVDEKLFF

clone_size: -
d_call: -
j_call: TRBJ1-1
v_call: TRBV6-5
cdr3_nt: TGTGCCAGCAGTTTAATGACAGGAGGGAACACTGAAGCTTTCTTT
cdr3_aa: CASSLMTGGNTEAFF

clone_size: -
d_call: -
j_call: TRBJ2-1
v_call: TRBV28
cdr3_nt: TGTGCCAGCAGCCTCGGAACGAGGACAGAGGGATCCTACAATGAGCAGTTCTTC
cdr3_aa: CASSLGTRTEGSYNEQFF

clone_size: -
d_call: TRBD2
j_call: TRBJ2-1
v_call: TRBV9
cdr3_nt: TGTGCCAGCAGCGTAGGACCCAGCGGGAGGGACAATGAGCAGTTCTTC
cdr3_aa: CASSVGPSGRDNEQFF

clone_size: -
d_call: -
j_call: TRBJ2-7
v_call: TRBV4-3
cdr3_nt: TGCGCCAGCAGCCAAGGTACTTCCGGGACCCCCTACGAGCAGTACTTC
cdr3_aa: CASSQGTSGTPYEQYF

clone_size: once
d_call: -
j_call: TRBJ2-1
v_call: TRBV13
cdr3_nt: TGTGCCAGCAGCAGCGGAGGGGCCTACAATGAGCAGTTCTTC
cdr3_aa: CASSSGGAYNEQFF

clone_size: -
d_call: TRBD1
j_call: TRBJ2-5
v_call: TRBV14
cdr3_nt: TGTGCCAGCAGCCAACTGACTGGGACAGGCTTAGAGACCCAGTACTTC
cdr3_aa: CASSQLTGTGLETQYF